This T cell receptor (beta chain) was sequenced for a study of blood T cell repertoires in COVID-19. Overall study: Researchers got acute and convalescent COVID-19 samples from the United States, Italy and Spain. Sample material is recorded as cDNA or gDNA derived from T cells, B-cell-depleted T cells, or PBMCs.

Study processing details: Counts of nucleated cells, estimated from reference gene primer amplification, were obtained. The table came from immunoSEQ multiplex PCR; TCRdb's copy has only in-frame clones and leaves some out. From that table come the V and J calls and clone size; the DNA was used to work out D and trimming. Altogether about 110,000 clones are present, approximately 80% being singletons, with the ten largest covering 13% to 15%. Sequences were obtained from peripheral blood. This clonotype was obtained from an older woman with acute or convalescent COVID-19.

CDR3 nucleotides: TGTGCCACCAGCAGAGATTTTTTACAGATGGGTGGAGATACGCAGTATTTT. This gives the protein CATSRDFLQMGGDTQYF. The gene calls are TRBV15 and TRBJ2-3, with D unclear. Germline V lookup: CDR1 LNHNV, CDR2 YYDKDF (reference sequence). The V end lost 0 bases, the J end lost 5 bases, and 18 bases lay between the germline ends. The CDR3 runs 17 residues.